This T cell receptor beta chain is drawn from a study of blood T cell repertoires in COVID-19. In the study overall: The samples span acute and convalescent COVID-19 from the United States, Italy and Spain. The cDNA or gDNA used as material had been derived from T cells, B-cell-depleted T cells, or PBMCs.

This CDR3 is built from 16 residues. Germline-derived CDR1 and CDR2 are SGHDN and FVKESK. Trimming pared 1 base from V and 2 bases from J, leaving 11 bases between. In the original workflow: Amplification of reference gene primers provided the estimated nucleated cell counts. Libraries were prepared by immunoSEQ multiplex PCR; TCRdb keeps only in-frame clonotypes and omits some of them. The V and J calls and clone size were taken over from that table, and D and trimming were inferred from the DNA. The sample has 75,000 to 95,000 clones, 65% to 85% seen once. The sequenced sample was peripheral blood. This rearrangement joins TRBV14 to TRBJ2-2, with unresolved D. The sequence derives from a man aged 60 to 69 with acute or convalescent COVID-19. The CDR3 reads CASSQGHRENTGELFF. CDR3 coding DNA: TGTGCCAGCAGCCAAGGGCACAGAGAAAACACCGGGGAGCTGTTTTTT.